The present T cell receptor (beta chain) was sequenced within a study of CD8 T cells in Susac syndrome. This CDR3 spans 14 amino acids. The ends lost 4 bases at V and 4 bases at J; junction bases unmatched: 5. CDR1 and CDR2 from the germline V gene are SGHTA and FQGNSA. The authors reverse transcribed roughly 0.5 to 1 ug RNA with random hexamers. The amplification used immunoSEQ multiplex PCR on TCR beta CDR3; it spanned 54 Vbeta and 13 Jbeta. TCRdb passed the immunoSEQ multiplex PCR reads through MiXCR, listing each CDR3 protein once. The sample includes 200,000 to 300,000 distinct CDR3 sequences, approximately 95% seen only once; the top ten take approximately 0.1%. All included Susac syndrome patients satisfied recently defined diagnostic criteria for definite or probable disease.

V gene TRBV7-2 combines with J gene TRBJ1-1, with TRBD1 matching over 8 bases. This clonotype was obtained from a human donor with Susac syndrome. The sample was CD4+ T cells from PBMCs. CDR3 loop: CASSWTGFGTEAFF. The CDR3 bases are TGTGCCAGCAGCTGGACAGGGTTTGGCACTGAAGCTTTCTTT.